The 2 T cell receptor beta chains in this list originate from one sample, sequenced in a study of chemoradiotherapy in HPV16-positive cancers. Generated by immunoSEQ multiplex PCR, the TCRdb table keeps only in-frame clones and is missing some. The top ten clones hold 4.5% to 5.5% of a sample with about 39,000 clones, 75% to 85% of them seen once. Sequenced here: blood, sampled from a patient who underwent chemoradiotherapy. These receptor sequences come from a human donor with HPV-associated anogenital cancer.

The chain links TRBV19 to TRBJ2-7; a weak D match, TRBD1 (6 bases). Trimming pared 5 bases from V and 3 bases from J, leaving 8 bases between. CDR3 length: 12 amino acids. Germline CDR1 reads LNHDA; CDR2 reads SQIVND (reference sequence). DNA for the CDR3: TGTGCCAGTAGTTTACAGGGCTACGAGCAGTACTTC. Translated: CASSLQGYEQYF.

The V gene is TRBV5-8, the J gene TRBJ1-5, with D perhaps TRBD1 (5 bases). Trimming shortened V by 4 bases and J by 5 bases, and 16 bases separated the two germline ends. CDR3 length: 15 residues. Per germline, CDR1 SGHTS and CDR2 YDEGEE. DNA of the CDR3: TGTGCCAGCAGCCCCCGGGGGAGGGATGATCAGCCCCAGCATTTT. This codes for CASSPRGRDDQPQHF.